These T cell receptor beta chains were read from a single sample in a study of OX40 agonist ivuxolimab in advanced cancers. The protocol was immunoSEQ multiplex PCR, while the TCRdb copy is restricted to in-frame clones and leaves out a portion. The sample has about 68,000 clones, more than 75% seen once. This material consisted of CD4+ or CD8+ T cells sorted from blood, taken in a trial of the OX40 agonist ivuxolimab. Every receptor here comes from an adult with an advanced solid tumor such as melanoma, head and neck, liver or kidney cancer. CDR3s include the opening cysteine and the closing phenylalanine or tryptophan. A D gene is named only where the DNA matches it firmly. Expanded clones are given a class, and other clones once, few, many or no size at all.

- TRBJ2-3 TRBV11-1 TRBD2 CASSLGGLAGTDTQYF TGTGCCAGCAGCTTAGGGGGACTAGCGGGCACAGATACGCAGTATTTT
- TRBJ2-1 TRBV5-4 - CASSFSASSYNEQFF TGTGCCAGCAGCTTTAGCGCCAGCTCCTACAATGAGCAGTTCTTC
- TRBJ1-3 TRBV5-1 - CASSLGSGNTIYF TGCGCCAGCAGCTTGGGGTCTGGAAACACCATATATTTT
- TRBJ2-1 TRBV7-8 - CASSPQGAGNEQFF TGTGCCAGCAGCCCCCAAGGGGCAGGGAATGAGCAGTTCTTC
- TRBJ2-1 TRBV27 TRBD2 CAIRSGPPYNEQFF TGTGCCATCCGTAGCGGGCCCCCCTACAATGAGCAGTTCTTC
- TRBJ2-5 TRBV19 - CASSTQETQYF TGTGCCAGTAGTACTCAAGAGACCCAGTACTTC
- TRBJ2-7 TRBV19 TRBD2 CASRPSGRYEQYF TGTGCCAGTAGGCCTAGCGGGAGGTACGAGCAGTACTTC
- TRBJ1-4 TRBV18 - CASSPQGREKLFF TGTGCCAGCTCACCACAGGGACGGGAAAAACTGTTTTTT
- TRBJ2-3 TRBV9 - CASSAPSTDTQYF TGTGCCAGCAGCGCTCCTAGCACAGATACGCAGTATTTT
- TRBJ1-2 TRBV6-6 - CASFLEGYTF TGTGCCAGCTTTTTGGAGGGCTACACCTTC
- TRBJ2-7 TRBV27 - CASCLGPGVYEQYF TGTGCCAGCTGCCTCGGACCGGGGGTCTACGAGCAGTACTTC
- TRBJ2-1 TRBV7-2 - CASSLAPRQGPNEQFF TGTGCCAGCAGCTTAGCGCCTCGCCAGGGCCCCAATGAGCAGTTCTTC
- TRBJ1-5 TRBV27 - CASSFRRDQPQHF TGTGCCAGCAGTTTTCGAAGGGATCAGCCCCAGCATTTT
- TRBJ2-7 TRBV11-2 TRBD2 CAGSRLAGPYEQYF TGTGCCGGCAGCCGACTAGCGGGACCCTACGAGCAGTACTTC
- TRBJ1-1 TRBV2 TRBD1 CASSEVPGQGAEAFF TGTGCCAGCAGTGAAGTTCCCGGGCAGGGGGCAGAAGCTTTCTTT
- TRBJ2-7 TRBV7-8 TRBD1 CASRKDRGVSYEQYF TGTGCCAGCAGAAAAGACAGGGGGGTATCCTACGAGCAGTACTTC
- TRBJ2-2 TRBV5-1 - CASRDRANTGELFF TGCGCCAGCAGGGACAGAGCGAACACCGGGGAGCTGTTTTTT
- TRBJ2-1 TRBV28 TRBD2 CASRLTSGYYNEQFF TGTGCCAGCAGGTTGACTAGCGGATATTACAATGAGCAGTTCTTC
once TRBJ2-1 TRBV6-1 TRBD1 CAVHRDRGDNEQFF TGTGCCGTCCACCGGGACAGGGGGGACAATGAGCAGTTCTTC
- TRBJ2-7 TRBV29-1 - CSAQGTPLYEQYF TGCAGCGCCCAGGGGACCCCCCTCTACGAGCAGTACTTC
- TRBJ2-7 TRBV5-4 TRBD2 CASTLEKGRGTSGSIYEQYF TGTGCCAGCACCCTGGAGAAGGGGCGAGGGACTAGCGGGAGTATCTACGAGCAGTACTTC
- TRBJ2-1 TRBV15 - CATSRDPAKYNEQFF TGTGCCACCAGCAGAGATCCGGCTAAATACAATGAGCAGTTCTTC
- TRBJ1-2 TRBV5-1 - CASSLGGLPIYGYTF TGCGCCAGCAGCCTGGGAGGTCTACCCATCTATGGCTACACCTTC
- TRBJ2-5 TRBV20-1 - CSSIWQETQYF TGCAGTAGTATCTGGCAGGAGACCCAGTACTTC